A single sample is the source of the 32 T cell receptor beta chains below, sequenced in a study of molecular identifiers for immune sequencing clone quantification. TCRdb reprocessed the PCR reads via MiXCR and lists one record per CDR3 protein. This sample yields approximately 97,000 distinct CDR3 sequences, of which around 37% are seen a single time; 9.5% to 10% belongs to the top ten. Sample: naive CD8+ T cells from blood, with Jurkat cell RNA spiked in. The subset here: FACS-sorted CD8+CD4-CCR7+CD45RA+ naive T cells. The receptors originated from a human donor in good health. Some libraries in this study had Jurkat cell RNA spiked in.

The chain employs TRBV5-6 and TRBJ2-7, with 8 bases aligning to TRBD2. CDR1 is SGHDT and CDR2 is YYEEEE in the germline V gene. This CDR3 comprises 15 residues. Trimming at V came to 1 base and at J to 4 bases, leaving 7 bases not matched to a gene. The CDR3 nucleotides are TGTGCCAGCAGCTTGCCCGGGACTAGGAGTTACGAGCAGTACTTC. Amino acids: CASSLPGTRSYEQYF.

The chain has TRBV29-1 and TRBJ2-1, with D possibly being TRBD1 (5 bases). This CDR3 has 13 amino acids. Deletions cut 3 bases from V and 9 bases from J, with 15 bases between. Germline V gene data show CDR1 as SQVTM and CDR2 as ANQGSEA. CDR3 loop: CSVDRAGWGEQFF. The CDR3 DNA reads as TGCAGCGTTGATCGGGCAGGGTGGGGTGAGCAGTTCTTC.

This clonotype was seen only a few times. The chain uses TRBV28 and TRBJ2-1; 13 bases agree with TRBD2. Germline V CDR1 and CDR2: MDHEN, SYDVKM. This CDR3 has 15 residues. The J segment lost 7 bases and the V segment lost 5 bases, leaving 5 bases of the junction unmatched. CDR3 in amino acids: CASSRTSGRRNEQFF. DNA of the CDR3: TGTGCCAGCAGTAGGACTAGCGGGAGAAGGAATGAGCAGTTCTTC.

This clonotype came up many times. The chain couples TRBV28 to TRBJ2-3; 7 bases agree with TRBD1. V was clipped by 8 bases and J by 2 bases; unmatched bases: 4. The germline gives CDR1 MDHEN, CDR2 SYDVKM. There are 13 residues in the CDR3. The CDR3: CASGDRLTDTQYF. The DNA of the CDR3 is TGTGCCAGCGGGGACAGACTCACAGATACGCAGTATTTT. Variable domain in full (rest from reference TRBV28 and TRBJ2-3): DVKVTQSSRYLVKRTGEKVFLECVQDMDHENMFWYRQDPGLGLRLIYFSYDVKMKEKGDIPEGYSVSREKKERFSLILESASTNQTSMYLCASGDRLTDTQYFGPGTRLTVL.

In the case of this clonotype: Since no conserved phenylalanine or tryptophan closes the CDR3, a read error is the likely cause. The chain carries TRBV27 and TRBJ2-7, with D maybe TRBD1 (5 bases). Trimming removed 0 bases from V and 2 bases from J, with 11 bases in between. Germline V CDR1 and CDR2: MNHEY, SMNVEV (reference sequence). This CDR3 has 15 amino acids. The DNA of the CDR3 is TGTGCCAGCAGTTTATCAGTCAGGGCCCCCTACGAGCAGTACTCC. Protein product: CASSLSVRAPYEQYS.

This clonotype was seen many times. The V and J genes are TRBV6-2 or TRBV6-3 and TRBJ2-1; 13 bases agree with TRBD2. Germline CDR1 MNHEY, CDR2 SVGEGT. This CDR3 comprises 17 residues. V lost 4 bases, J lost 8 bases, and 11 bases stayed unmatched. The CDR3 bases are TGTGCCAGCAGTTCGTCCCTCAGGACTAGCGGGAGCGATGAGCAGTTCTTC. Its translation is CASSSSLRTSGSDEQFF.

To note about this clonotype: A read error may explain this, as a much larger clone is one base away. The V gene is TRBV28, the J gene TRBJ2-1; D gene ambiguous. The CDR3 has 14 residues. CDR1 is MDHEN and CDR2 is SYDVKM in the germline V gene. V was shortened by 2 bases and J by 10 bases, with 15 bases between the two germline ends. The CDR3: CASSLDGDPKEQFF. In DNA, the CDR3 is TGTGCCAGCAGTTTAGATGGGGATCCTAAGGAGCAGTTCTTC.

V and J are TRBV29-1 and TRBJ2-7; 8 bases align to TRBD1. Germline CDR1 reads SQVTM; CDR2 reads ANQGSEA. Germline trimming cut 3 bases from V and 0 bases from J; bases unmatched to any gene: 10. The CDR3 runs 16 residues. The DNA for the CDR3 is TGCAGCGTTGACGGACTCAGGGGGCGACGCTCCTACGAGCAGTACTTC. Its protein is CSVDGLRGRRSYEQYF.

This chain joins TRBV29-1 and TRBJ2-2; D remains unclear. The CDR3 has 16 amino acids. V was trimmed by 7 bases and J by 1 base, leaving 19 bases between them. Germline V gives CDR1 SQVTM, CDR2 ANQGSEA. The CDR3 DNA reads TGCAGCGGTGAGTCCGTGGTACAAGGGAACACCGGGGAGCTGTTTTTT. Its protein is CSGESVVQGNTGELFF.

This clonotype was recorded at least ten times. V and J are TRBV9 and TRBJ1-5; D perhaps matches TRBD1 (5 bases). The CDR3 consists of 13 residues. Germline V lookup: CDR1 SGDLS, CDR2 YYNGEE. V shed 1 base and J shed 6 bases, with 8 bases lying between them. CDR3 in amino acids: CASSVWGGQPQHF. The CDR3 coding sequence is TGTGCCAGCAGCGTATGGGGGGGTCAGCCCCAGCATTTT.

The chain joins TRBV6-2 or TRBV6-3 to TRBJ2-7; D is ambiguous. Germline loops: CDR1 MNHEY, CDR2 SVGEGT. V was clipped by 4 bases and J by 5 bases, with 9 bases between them. CDR3 length: 12 amino acids. The CDR3 nucleotides are TGTGCCAGCAGTTCCGAGTTTGACGAGCAGTACTTC. Protein product: CASSSEFDEQYF.

In regard to this clonotype: With a much larger clone just one base away, this may be a read error. The conserved phenylalanine or tryptophan is not found at the CDR3 terminus, so this likely reflects a read error. This chain uses TRBV20-1 with TRBJ2-7; no reliable D call. The germline gives CDR1 DFQATT, CDR2 SNEGSKA (reference sequence). The germline V and J ends were trimmed by 0 bases and 10 bases, with 10 bases remaining between them. The CDR3 spans 11 residues. The CDR3 bases are TGCAGTGCTAGAGATGTCGGCACTCAGTACTCC. Its translation: CSARDVGTQYS.

This clonotype was counted only a few times. The rearrangement uses TRBV7-8 and TRBJ2-3; D possibly corresponds to TRBD1 (5 bases). With 5 bases removed from V and 2 bases from J, the gap between germline ends came to 11 bases. The length of the CDR3 is 14 residues. Germline loops: CDR1 SGHVS, CDR2 FQNEAQ. Here the CDR3 reads CASSPFRVTDTQYF. The CDR3 coding sequence is TGTGCCAGCAGCCCATTCAGGGTCACAGATACGCAGTATTTT.

This clonotype was recorded a few times. The chain employs TRBV6-2 or TRBV6-3 and TRBJ2-2; TRBD2 agrees at 7 bases. The V gene end was trimmed by 3 bases and the J gene end by 1 base; junction bases not matched to a gene: 14. Germline lookup yields CDR1 MNHEY and CDR2 SVGEGT. The CDR3 is 19 amino acids. The CDR3 nucleotides are TGTGCCAGCAGTTATTCCCCCCTGACTAGCTTCGAGAACACCGGGGAGCTGTTTTTT. Protein sequence: CASSYSPLTSFENTGELFF.

The table lists this clonotype with a few counts. The rearrangement links TRBV7-2 to TRBJ1-3; possible D gene TRBD1, 6 bases. CDR3 size: 15 residues. V lost 4 bases and J 0 bases, leaving 10 bases between the germline ends. Germline-derived CDR1 and CDR2 are SGHTA and FQGNSA. The CDR3: CASSWGPSSGNTIYF. For the CDR3, the DNA is TGTGCCAGCAGCTGGGGGCCGAGCTCTGGAAACACCATATATTTT.

Concerning this clonotype: The CDR3 end shows no conserved phenylalanine or tryptophan, and so a read error is likely. The chain recombines TRBV7-9 with TRBJ2-3; D is possibly TRBD1 (6 bases). Germline V CDR1 and CDR2: SEHNR, FQNEAQ (reference sequence). Deletions cut 1 base from V and 0 bases from J, with 11 bases between. The CDR3 has 16 amino acids. CDR3 nucleotide sequence: TGTGCCAGCAGCTTAGGCAACAGGGCCAGCACAGATACGCAGTATCTT. Translated, it gives CASSLGNRASTDTQYL.

In this sample, this clonotype turned up once. An end of the junction differs from the germline gene, which may be a read error. The chain couples TRBV27 to TRBJ2-2; TRBD1 matches at 9 bases. The CDR3 consists of 14 residues. The germline CDR1 and CDR2 sequences are MNHEY and SMNVEV (reference sequence). The DNA for the CDR3 is TGTGCCAGCAGTTTGGGACAGGGCACCCGGGAGCTGTTTTTT. It yields the protein CASSLGQGTRELFF.

Concerning this clonotype: A much larger clone lies a single base off, so this may be a read error. This chain connects TRBV7-9 to TRBJ2-5; 8 bases are shared with TRBD1. The DNA end lines up better with TRBJ2-1; the J call may be wrong. The CDR3 has 14 residues. Looked up from germline, CDR1 is SEHNR and CDR2 is FQNEAQ (reference sequence). The CDR3 loop is CASRLQGVEETQFF. The DNA of the CDR3 is TGTGCCAGCAGGCTACAGGGGGTGGAGGAGACCCAGTTCTTC.

The genes are TRBV23-1 and TRBJ2-2; 10 bases align to TRBD1. TRBV23-1 is labeled an ORF, and its function is uncertain. CDR3 length: 16 amino acids. V shed 7 bases and J 3 bases; nucleotides not matched to a gene: 8. CDR3 bases: TGCGCCAGCACGCGGGACAGGGGCGGGGACACCGGGGAGCTGTTTTTT. Protein: CASTRDRGGDTGELFF.

The J gene is TRBJ2-3, the V gene TRBV4-2, with D perhaps given as TRBD1 or TRBD2 (5 bases each). Deletions cut 2 bases from V and 6 bases from J, with 12 bases between. This CDR3 has 14 amino acids. Germline values: CDR1 LGHNA, CDR2 YNFKEQ. CDR3 in amino acids: CASSQPGWGDTQYF. CDR3 sequence (DNA): TGTGCCAGCAGCCAACCAGGGTGGGGGGATACGCAGTATTTT.

At least ten counts were recorded for this clonotype. V usage is TRBV2 and J usage is TRBJ1-5, with 8 bases matching TRBD1. The CDR3 loop spans 13 amino acids. Per germline, CDR1 SNHLY and CDR2 FYNNEI. Unmatched junction bases numbered 6, after V lost 8 bases and J lost 6 bases. The CDR3 bases are TGTGCCAGCGACAGGGGTCAAAGTCAGCCCCAGCATTTT. Amino acids: CASDRGQSQPQHF.

This clonotype was seen many times. The chain has TRBV7-2 and TRBJ2-5; D may be TRBD1 (6 bases). CDR3 length equals 15 residues. Germline V gene lookup returns CDR1 SGHTA and CDR2 FQGNSA. Trimming removed 4 bases from V and 0 bases from J, with 12 bases in between. In DNA form, the CDR3 reads TGTGCCAGCAGCTCCGAACGGGACAACCAAGAGACCCAGTACTTC. The encoded protein is CASSSERDNQETQYF.

This clonotype was observed once. No conserved phenylalanine or tryptophan is present at the end of the CDR3, so a read error is the likely explanation. This chain uses TRBV13 with TRBJ1-4; 8 bases are shared with TRBD1. Germline assignment: CDR1 PRHDT and CDR2 FYEKMQ (reference sequence). Trimming at V came to 0 bases and at J to 5 bases, leaving 5 bases not matched to a gene. The CDR3 loop spans 16 amino acids. CDR3 protein: CASSLGLTGVNEKLFL. In DNA form, the CDR3 reads TGTGCCAGCAGCTTAGGCCTGACAGGGGTCAATGAAAAACTGTTTTTA.

V and J are TRBV16 and TRBJ2-7, with D uncertain. V dropped 1 base and J dropped 4 bases, with 2 bases sitting between them. The CDR3 is 11 amino acids. Germline lookup yields CDR1 KGHSY and CDR2 FQNENV. The CDR3 region has the DNA TGTGCCAGCAGCCAATGGTACGAGCAGTACTTC. Protein sequence: CASSQWYEQYF.

This chain joins TRBV20-1 and TRBJ2-2; D is undetermined. This CDR3 region has 11 residues. Germline V gene data show CDR1 as DFQATT and CDR2 as SNEGSKA (reference sequence). V was trimmed by 2 bases and J by 6 bases, leaving 4 bases between them. The CDR3 reads CSARRAGELFF. CDR3 DNA sequence: TGCAGTGCTAGACGGGCCGGGGAGCTGTTTTTT.

The chain couples TRBV20-1 to TRBJ2-7; TRBD2 agrees at 9 bases. This CDR3 is 15 amino acids long. CDR1 and CDR2 from the germline V gene are DFQATT and SNEGSKA (reference sequence). With 0 bases clipped from V and 12 bases from J, the junction kept 15 bases outside the gene matches. The DNA of the CDR3 is TGCAGTGCTAGAGAGAGGGGTTCGGCGGGACTAGCCGCGTACTTC. It yields the protein CSARERGSAGLAAYF.

On this clonotype itself: A much larger clonotype is one base distant, so this may be a read error. This chain uses TRBV24-1 with TRBJ2-7; no clear D. V was pared by 3 bases and J by 5 bases, with 19 bases between. The CDR3 has 16 amino acids. The V gene's germline CDR1 is KGHDR and CDR2 SFDVKD. CDR3 in amino acids: CATSDPQDLRPHEQYF. As DNA, the CDR3 is TGTGCCACCAGTGATCCCCAGGATCTCAGACCCCACGAGCAGTACTTC.

About this clonotype itself: It is likely a read error, because the conserved phenylalanine at the end of the CDR3 is missing. The chain is built from TRBV27 and TRBJ2-7; D is unclear. In germline, CDR1 is MNHEY, CDR2 SMNVEV (reference sequence). V dropped 6 bases and J dropped 6 bases, with 12 bases sitting between them. The CDR3 sequence is 12 residues long. The CDR3 DNA reads TGTGCCAGCAGCCCAAACTACGGCGAGCAGTACTAC. Amino acid sequence: CASSPNYGEQYY.

The rearrangement joins TRBV7-6 to TRBJ2-3; 9 bases are a match to TRBD2. CDR3 size: 16 residues. Germline V lookup: CDR1 SGHVS, CDR2 FNYEAQ. Trimming at V came to 4 bases and at J to 4 bases, leaving 9 bases not matched to a gene. This chain's CDR3 is CASSSQPGLASDTQYF. As DNA, the CDR3 is TGTGCCAGCAGCTCCCAGCCGGGACTAGCCTCAGATACGCAGTATTTT.

This clonotype was seen at least ten times. The chain uses TRBV6-5 and TRBJ2-3; D gene uncertain. V was pared by 7 bases and J by 2 bases, with 4 bases between. Germline-derived CDR1 and CDR2 are MNHEY and SVGAGI. The CDR3 has 11 amino acids. The chain's CDR3 is CASTYTDTQYF. Here the CDR3 DNA reads TGTGCCAGCACCTACACAGATACGCAGTATTTT.

A few counts support this clonotype. The V and J genes are TRBV12-5 and TRBJ1-3; D remains unclear. The CDR3 is 15 residues long. Germline assignment: CDR1 LGHNT and CDR2 FRNRAP. V gave up 9 bases and J gave up 0 bases, with 15 bases separating them. The CDR3 is CASPLLGSSGNTIYF. CDR3 coding DNA: TGTGCTAGCCCCCTTTTGGGCAGCTCTGGAAACACCATATATTTT.

At least ten counts were recorded for this clonotype. The chain is built from TRBV29-1 and TRBJ2-2; D unresolved. Per the germline V gene, CDR1 is SQVTM and CDR2 is ANQGSEA. CDR3 length: 13 amino acids. V lost 1 base to trimming and J lost 0 bases, with 3 bases between them. The CDR3 region has the DNA TGCAGCGTTGAAGTACCGAACACCGGGGAGCTGTTTTTT. Translating it yields CSVEVPNTGELFF.